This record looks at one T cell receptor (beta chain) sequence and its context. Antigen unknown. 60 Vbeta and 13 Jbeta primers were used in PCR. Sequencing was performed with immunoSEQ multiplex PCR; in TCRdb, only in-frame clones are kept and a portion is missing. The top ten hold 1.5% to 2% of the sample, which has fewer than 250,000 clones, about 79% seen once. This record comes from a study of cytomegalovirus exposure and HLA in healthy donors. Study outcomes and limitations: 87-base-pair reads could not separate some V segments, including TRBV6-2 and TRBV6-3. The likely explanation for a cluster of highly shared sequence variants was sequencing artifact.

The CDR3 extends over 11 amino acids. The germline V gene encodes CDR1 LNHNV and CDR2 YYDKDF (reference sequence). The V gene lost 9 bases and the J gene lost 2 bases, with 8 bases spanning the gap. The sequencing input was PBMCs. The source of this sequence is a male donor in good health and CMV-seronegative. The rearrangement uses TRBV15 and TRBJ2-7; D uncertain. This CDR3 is CATASPYEQYF. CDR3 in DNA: TGTGCCACAGCCTCCCCCTACGAGCAGTACTTC. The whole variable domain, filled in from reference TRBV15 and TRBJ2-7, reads DAMVIQNPRYQVTQFGKPVTLSCSQTLNHNVMYWYQQKSSQAPKLLFHYYDKDFNNEADTPDNFQSRRPNTSFCFLDIRSPGLGDTAMYLCATASPYEQYFGPGTRLTVT.